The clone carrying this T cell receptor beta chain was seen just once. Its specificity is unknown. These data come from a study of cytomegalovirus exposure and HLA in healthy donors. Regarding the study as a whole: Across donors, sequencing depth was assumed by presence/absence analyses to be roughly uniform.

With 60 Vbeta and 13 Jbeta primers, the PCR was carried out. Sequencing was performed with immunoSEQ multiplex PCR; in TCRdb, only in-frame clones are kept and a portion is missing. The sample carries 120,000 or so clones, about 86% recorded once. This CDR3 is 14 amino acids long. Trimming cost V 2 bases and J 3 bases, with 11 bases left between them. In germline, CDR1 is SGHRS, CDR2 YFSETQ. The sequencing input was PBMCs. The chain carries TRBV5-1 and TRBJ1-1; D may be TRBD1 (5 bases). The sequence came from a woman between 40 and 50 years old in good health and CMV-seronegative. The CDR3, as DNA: TGCGCCAGCAGCTTCAACGGGGGGGACACTGAAGCTTTCTTT. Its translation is CASSFNGGDTEAFF.